Listed here are 9 T cell receptor beta chains from one sample, sequenced in a study of PD-1 blockade in classical Hodgkin lymphoma. Exposure to brentuximab vedotin varied, and each patient had relapsed following autologous stem cell transplantation. Method: immunoSEQ multiplex PCR; TCRdb's copy keeps in-frame clones and lacks some. The profile shows some 45,000 clones, almost 90% of them singletons. The sequencing used peripheral blood mononuclear cells (PBMCs), collected at baseline. The source is a human donor with classical Hodgkin lymphoma.

The chain is built from TRBV27 and TRBJ2-7; possibly TRBD1 or TRBD2 for D (5 bases each). V shed 8 bases and J shed 5 bases, with 19 bases lying between them. The CDR3 is 14 residues long. Germline CDR1 reads MNHEY; CDR2 reads SMNVEV (reference sequence). CDR3 coding DNA: TGTGCCAGCGCATTCCGGGACCCGGGGCACGAGCAGTACTTC. Protein sequence: CASAFRDPGHEQYF.

The chain joins TRBV6-4 to TRBJ2-2, with 8 bases aligning to TRBD1. Per germline, CDR1 MRHNA and CDR2 SNTAGT. This CDR3 is 15 amino acids long. V was clipped by 6 bases and J by 1 base; unmatched bases: 4. DNA of the CDR3: TGTGCCAGCAGCGCGGGACAGGAGAACACCGGGGAGCTGTTTTTT. Residues: CASSAGQENTGELFF.

The rearrangement uses TRBV5-6 and TRBJ2-5; 7 bases align to TRBD1. This CDR3 is 16 amino acids long. Trimming cost V 4 bases and J 5 bases; bases outside gene matches: 14. CDR1 is SGHDT, CDR2 YYEEEE, per germline. The CDR3 nucleotides are TGTGCCAGCAGCCGTTTTCCCCCGACAGGGCCCGAGACCCAGTACTTC. Encoded protein: CASSRFPPTGPETQYF.

The table lists this clone with a count of one. The rearrangement joins TRBV7-2 to TRBJ2-7; D is unclear. The CDR3 loop spans 14 amino acids. V was pared by 2 bases and J by 1 base, with 9 bases between. Germline CDR1 and CDR2: SGHTA and FQGNSA. The CDR3 DNA follows: TGTGCCAGCAGCTTAAGCAGAACATCCTACGAGCAGTACTTC. Translating it yields CASSLSRTSYEQYF.

The genes are TRBV5-6 and TRBJ1-1; TRBD1 matches at 8 bases. The J segment lost 4 bases and the V segment lost 4 bases, leaving 6 bases of the junction unmatched. Germline V CDR1 and CDR2: SGHDT, YYEEEE. The CDR3 spans 14 residues. CDR3 in DNA: TGTGCCAGCAGCCACAACAGGGGGGGCACTGAAGCTTTCTTT. This encodes CASSHNRGGTEAFF.

The CDR3 DNA reads TGTGCCAGCAGTACCGGACAGTCTGATGGCTACACCTTC. Its translation: CASSTGQSDGYTF. This chain links TRBV28 with TRBJ1-2; tentative D call: TRBD1 (6 bases). CDR3 length equals 13 residues. Germline assignment: CDR1 MDHEN and CDR2 SYDVKM. Trimming took off 5 bases at V and 6 bases at J, with 13 bases between the two ends.

The rearrangement uses TRBV19 and TRBJ1-2; the D gene is possibly TRBD1 (5 bases). Per the germline V gene, CDR1 is LNHDA and CDR2 is SQIVND (reference sequence). Trimming removed 3 bases at V and 2 bases at J, with 13 bases between. The CDR3 has 15 amino acids. CDR3 in DNA: TGTGCCAGTAGTATGGGGCAGGGAATCAACTATGGCTACACCTTC. Encoded protein: CASSMGQGINYGYTF.

The chain links TRBV15 to TRBJ2-5; the D is unclear. Germline CDR1 and CDR2: LNHNV and YYDKDF (reference sequence). V was pared by 0 bases and J by 1 base, with 12 bases between. This CDR3 region has 16 residues. In DNA, the CDR3 is TGTGCCACCAGCAGAGATGGCCTTAGTAGCCAAGAGACCCAGTACTTC. Amino acids: CATSRDGLSSQETQYF.

J is TRBJ2-2 and V is TRBV18; D is perhaps TRBD2 (6 bases). The germline gives CDR1 KGHSH, CDR2 LQKENI. The V end was cut by 3 bases, the J end by 1 base, with 15 bases between. The CDR3 runs 17 residues. CDR3 bases: TGTGCCAGCTCACCTCCTACCGGGGGACTGAACACCGGGGAGCTGTTTTTT. It is translated as CASSPPTGGLNTGELFF.